The 23 T cell receptor beta chains given below trace back to one sample, sequenced in a study of T cell clonality in common variable immunodeficiency. The repertoire was sequenced with immunoSEQ multiplex PCR; TCRdb's copy has only in-frame clones and lacks some. The sample includes some 52,000 clones, none of them occurring once. Material: peripheral blood mononuclear cells. Source of these receptors: a person aged 18 to 70 in good health.

This clone appeared many times. The CDR3 extends 3 residues past the end of the read, so its final part is completed from the germline J gene. The V and J genes are TRBV2 and TRBJ2-1; maybe TRBD1 (6 bases). Trimming left V 6 bases short and J 9 bases short, with 21 bases between. The germline CDR1 and CDR2 sequences are SNHLY and FYNNEI. The CDR3 is made up of 15 amino acids. The sequenced part of the CDR3 DNA is TGTGCCAGCAGCGAGCCGGGACATCGGCTTGGTGAG. It codes for CASSEPGHRLGE. The entire CDR3 protein reads CASSEPGHRLGEQFF.

As regards this clone: The read ends 3 residues shy of where the CDR3 ends; the end is completed using the germline J gene. The chain couples TRBV20-1 to TRBJ2-7; 9 bases align to TRBD2. CDR3 length equals 12 residues. The J segment lost 6 bases and the V segment lost 0 bases, leaving 0 bases of the junction unmatched. Per germline, CDR1 DFQATT and CDR2 SNEGSKA (reference sequence). CDR3 protein: CSAREGLAEQYF. The sequenced part of the CDR3 DNA is TGCAGTGCTAGAGAGGGACTAGCCGAG.

This clone showed up many times. The CDR3 end falls 3 residues outside the read, so it is completed with the germline J gene. This sequence joins TRBV20-1 and TRBJ2-5; TRBD1 matches at 9 bases. Germline values: CDR1 DFQATT, CDR2 SNEGSKA (reference sequence). J gave up 5 bases and V 3 bases, and 4 bases lay outside the gene matches. The CDR3 contains 13 residues. Partial CDR3 DNA: TGCAGTGCTAGCAAGACAGGGGGGGAGACC. Its protein is CSASKTGGET. The complete CDR3 protein is CSASKTGGETQYF.

This clone was detected ten times or more. The CDR3 goes on 3 residues after the read ends, and that part is filled in from the germline J gene. V is TRBV5-1 and J is TRBJ2-3, with 8 positions matching TRBD2. This CDR3 region has 15 residues. Germline V gene lookup returns CDR1 SGHRS and CDR2 YFSETQ. With 0 bases clipped from V and 3 bases from J, the junction kept 3 bases outside the gene matches. Partial CDR3 DNA: TGCGCCAGCAGCTTGGAGTCTAGCGGGACAGATACG. Protein: CASSLESSGTDT. The entire CDR3 protein reads CASSLESSGTDTQYF.

This clone was recorded at least ten times. From the germline J gene comes the end of the CDR3, since the read stops 3 residues before it. The rearrangement uses TRBV10-3 and TRBJ1-1, with no clear D. V lost 0 bases, J lost 4 bases, and 12 bases lay in between. Germline assignment: CDR1 ENHRY and CDR2 SYGVKD. The CDR3 has 15 residues. The sequenced CDR3 bases are TGTGCCATCAGTGAGTCGAATGGCATAGCCACTGAA. This translates into CAISESNGIATE. The full CDR3 protein is CAISESNGIATEAFF.

This clone turned up a few times. The sequence runs out 3 residues before the end of the CDR3; the remainder is reconstructed from the germline J gene. V is TRBV6-1 and J is TRBJ1-5; no clear D gene. CDR1 and CDR2 (germline): MNHNS, SASEGT. There are 13 residues in the CDR3. Trimming removed 2 bases from V and 0 bases from J, with 2 bases in between. The DNA read from the CDR3 is TGTGCCAGCAGTGAACGTAGCAATCAGCCC. Its translation is CASSERSNQP. The entire CDR3 reads CASSERSNQPQHF.

This clone was seen more than once but under ten times. The read falls 3 residues short of the CDR3 end, and the missing part is taken from the germline J gene. The V and J genes are TRBV11-1 and TRBJ2-3; D gene ambiguous. Looked up from germline, CDR1 is SGHAT and CDR2 is FQDESV (reference sequence). With 4 bases removed from V and 4 bases from J, the gap between germline ends came to 12 bases. This CDR3 is built from 14 residues. CDR3 in amino acids: CASSSPARADTQYF. The CDR3 DNA, read in part, is TGTGCCAGCAGCTCCCCGGCTCGGGCAGATACG.

On this clone itself: The CDR3 goes on 3 residues after the read ends, and that part is filled in from the germline J gene. This chain links TRBV4-2 with TRBJ2-5; possibly TRBD1 or TRBD2 for D (5 bases each). CDR3 length: 19 residues. Germline V gene sequence: CDR1 LGHNA, CDR2 YNFKEQ. V shed 3 bases and J shed 4 bases, with 27 bases lying between them. The CDR3 DNA, read in part, is TGTGCCAGCAGCCAGAGGGGTCCGGGAAGTCGACCTCTGCGAGAGACC. Translating it yields CASSQRGPGSRPLRET. The whole CDR3 protein is CASSQRGPGSRPLRETQYF.

This clone was seen at least ten times. The CDR3 extends 3 residues past the end of the read, so its final part is completed from the germline J gene. This sequence joins TRBV5-1 and TRBJ2-3; 9 bases match TRBD1. The V and J ends lost 4 bases and 5 bases, in that order; junction bases with no gene match: 5. Germline V gene data show CDR1 as SGHRS and CDR2 as YFSETQ. The CDR3 has 14 amino acids. CDR3 region: CASSPGQGGDTQYF. The DNA read from the CDR3 is TGCGCCAGCAGCCCGGGACAGGGAGGAGATACG.

This clone occurred many times. The read is 3 residues too short to cover the CDR3 end, so that end is filled in from the germline J gene. The V and J genes are TRBV7-3 and TRBJ2-3, with 11 positions matching TRBD2. V was clipped by 5 bases and J by 5 bases; unmatched bases: 6. Germline assignment: CDR1 SGHTA and CDR2 FQGTGA. The CDR3 length is 15 residues. CDR3 protein: CASSRLGLAGDTQYF. Incomplete CDR3 DNA: TGTGCCAGCAGCCGACTAGGACTAGCGGGAGATACG.

About this clone itself: Read sequence stops 3 residues before the CDR3 end, and the germline J gene provides the missing end. The chain carries TRBV7-9 and TRBJ1-1; D remains ambiguous. Germline V CDR1 and CDR2: SEHNR, FQNEAQ (reference sequence). The CDR3 extends over 13 amino acids. The sequenced CDR3 bases are TGTGCCAGCAGCCGACTAGCGGGCTCCCTA. Its translation is CASSRLAGSL. The CDR3, in full, reads CASSRLAGSLAFF.

This clone showed up many times. The DNA ends 3 residues before the CDR3 does, and the rest of the CDR3 is filled in from the germline J gene. The rearrangement links TRBV19 to TRBJ2-2; D perhaps matches TRBD2 (6 bases). The CDR3 extends over 17 amino acids. Germline V gene sequence: CDR1 LNHDA, CDR2 SQIVND (reference sequence). Trimming cost V 7 bases and J 4 bases, with 22 bases left between them. The sequenced part of the CDR3 DNA is TGTGCCAGTATTCAATCGGGGGACTTGATATCCACCGGGGAG. Amino acids: CASIQSGDLISTGE. The full CDR3 is CASIQSGDLISTGELFF.

There are many counts of this clone. The read is 3 residues too short to cover the CDR3 end, so that end is filled in from the germline J gene. The V and J genes are TRBV19 and TRBJ2-5, with D tentatively TRBD1 (6 bases). The CDR3 spans 14 residues. Germline CDR1 reads LNHDA; CDR2 reads SQIVND (reference sequence). The V gene lost 7 bases and the J gene lost 0 bases, with 12 bases spanning the gap. The sequenced CDR3 bases are TGTGCCAGTACTCAGGCAGGGGACCAAGAGACC. Translation gives CASTQAGDQET. The whole CDR3 sequence reads CASTQAGDQETQYF.

This clone was picked up many times. The read halts 3 residues ahead of the CDR3 end, with the missing end drawn from the germline J gene. J is TRBJ2-3 and V is TRBV7-3, with 12 bases identical to TRBD2. Germline CDR1 and CDR2: SGHTA and FQGTGA. CDR3 size: 17 residues. With V trimmed by 0 bases and J by 4 bases, 5 bases remained unmatched. The CDR3 bases that were read are TGTGCCAGCAGCTTAACGGGGCTAGCGGGAGGGGCAGATACG. Translated, it gives CASSLTGLAGGADT. The entire CDR3 protein is CASSLTGLAGGADTQYF.

A few counts support this clone. The read terminates 3 residues before the CDR3 end, so the remaining end is supplied by the germline J gene. This sequence joins TRBV19 and TRBJ2-3; 10 bases are a match to TRBD1. The CDR3 has 15 residues. Germline V lookup: CDR1 LNHDA, CDR2 SQIVND (reference sequence). The covered CDR3 bases are TGTGCCAGTACTTCGACAGGGGGCCTGTATCAGCCG. This codes for CASTSTGGLYQP. The whole CDR3 protein reads CASTSTGGLYQPQYF.

This clone has ten or more counts. The read falls 3 residues short of the CDR3 end, and the missing part is taken from the germline J gene. The chain links TRBV29-1 to TRBJ2-7, with 9 bases fitting TRBD2. Losses at the gene ends were 0 bases for V and 6 bases for J; bases not matched to a gene: 9. Germline CDR1 and CDR2: SQVTM and ANQGSEA. The CDR3 has 15 residues. This chain's CDR3 is CSVEESWREGGEQYF. The CDR3 DNA, read in part, is TGCAGCGTTGAAGAGTCTTGGCGGGAGGGTGGCGAG.

This clone was counted only a few times. The CDR3 end lies 3 residues beyond the end of the read and is filled in from the germline J gene. The chain uses TRBV29-1 and TRBJ1-2; tentatively, D is TRBD1 (6 bases). V lost 4 bases and J 6 bases, leaving 21 bases between the germline ends. Per germline, CDR1 SQVTM and CDR2 ANQGSEA. The CDR3 is made up of 15 amino acids. CDR3 region: CSVVGVSGTGNGYTF. The part of the CDR3 DNA that was read is TGCAGCGTTGTGGGGGTTTCGGGTACAGGGAATGGC.

This clone was counted at least ten times. The read stops 3 residues short of the end of the CDR3; the missing end is completed from the germline J gene. This chain joins TRBV10-3 and TRBJ2-5, with TRBD1 identical over 9 bases. The CDR3 loop spans 16 amino acids. Germline V lookup: CDR1 ENHRY, CDR2 SYGVKD. Trimming at V came to 6 bases and at J to 2 bases, leaving 10 bases not matched to a gene. The part of the CDR3 DNA that was read is TGTGCCATCAGGGGACAGGGATTCGGACCGCAAGAGACC. This gives the protein CAIRGQGFGPQET. The full CDR3 protein is CAIRGQGFGPQETQYF.

This clone was counted at least ten times. The read ends 3 residues shy of where the CDR3 ends; the end is completed using the germline J gene. The chain combines TRBV5-1 with TRBJ2-1; 8 bases align to TRBD2. With V trimmed by 4 bases and J by 7 bases, 10 bases remained unmatched. CDR3 length: 15 amino acids. Germline V lookup: CDR1 SGHRS, CDR2 YFSETQ. The DNA read from the CDR3 is TGCGCCAGCAGCCGGGGGGGCGGGAGAGGTAATGAG. Translation: CASSRGGGRGNE. The whole CDR3 region reads CASSRGGGRGNEQFF.

A few counts support this clone. The read stops 3 residues short of the end of the CDR3; the missing end is completed from the germline J gene. V usage is TRBV7-8 and J usage is TRBJ2-3, with D maybe TRBD2 (6 bases). CDR1 is SGHVS, CDR2 FQNEAQ, per germline. The CDR3 loop spans 13 amino acids. Partial CDR3 DNA: TGTGCCAGCAGCTTAGCATCGGGGGAGACG. It is translated as CASSLASGET. The whole CDR3 reads CASSLASGETQYF.

This clone was seen ten or more times. The read is 3 residues too short to cover the CDR3 end, so that end is filled in from the germline J gene. J is TRBJ2-1 and V is TRBV19; 10 positions agree with TRBD2. This CDR3 has 16 amino acids. V lost 5 bases and J lost 8; bases outside the gene matches: 12. Germline lookup yields CDR1 LNHDA and CDR2 SQIVND (reference sequence). The CDR3 is CASSLAGGPRGDEQFF. The DNA read from the CDR3 is TGTGCCAGTAGTTTAGCGGGAGGACCTAGGGGCGATGAG.

At least ten counts were recorded for this clone. The read ends 3 residues shy of where the CDR3 ends; the end is completed using the germline J gene. The genes are TRBV20-1 and TRBJ2-7; 11 bases map to TRBD1. CDR1 DFQATT and CDR2 SNEGSKA come from the germline V gene (reference sequence). The length of the CDR3 is 13 residues. V gave up 3 bases and J gave up 6 bases; unmatched junction bases: 4. The chain's CDR3 is CSASGTGGLEQYF. Incomplete CDR3 DNA: TGCAGTGCTAGTGGGACAGGGGGTCTCGAG.

This clone was recorded at least ten times. The read stops 3 residues short of the end of the CDR3; the missing end is completed from the germline J gene. This sequence joins TRBV20-1 and TRBJ1-5; weak D call: TRBD1 (6 bases). CDR1 and CDR2 (germline): DFQATT, SNEGSKA (reference sequence). Trimming pared 3 bases from V and 6 bases from J, leaving 12 bases between. The CDR3 spans 13 residues. The CDR3 here is CSASPPGVQPQHF. CDR3 DNA (partial): TGCAGTGCTAGCCCCCCAGGGGTTCAGCCC.